Below, 19 T cell receptor beta chains from the same sample are listed, as sequenced in a study of blood T cell repertoires in COVID-19. The assay was immunoSEQ multiplex PCR, and TCRdb's table has in-frame clones only and misses some. The sample includes about 290,000 clones, around 92% of them seen just once. Sequenced: peripheral blood. The origin of the receptors is a young woman with COVID-19, enrolled during active disease.

This clone was observed a few times. V usage is TRBV10-2 and J usage is TRBJ1-1; TRBD1 aligns across 9 bases. The CDR3 has 16 amino acids. Germline loops: CDR1 WSHSY, CDR2 SAAADI. V dropped 6 bases and J dropped 3; count of bases not matched to a gene: 11. The CDR3 bases are TGCGCCAGCAGGCAAGCGGGACAGGGAGGTGACACTGAAGCTTTCTTT. This encodes CASRQAGQGGDTEAFF.

The chain couples TRBV2 to TRBJ1-2; D perhaps matches TRBD1 (6 bases). Germline CDR1 is SNHLY and CDR2 is FYNNEI. The ends were cut back, 3 bases at V and 4 bases at J, with 12 bases in the middle. This CDR3 contains 14 residues. In DNA, the CDR3 is TGTGCCAGCAGTGACCCAGGGGTCGGCTATGGCTACACCTTC. Its translation: CASSDPGVGYGYTF. Drawing the rest from reference TRBV2 and TRBJ1-2, the complete variable domain is EPEVTQTPSHQVTQMGQEVILRCVPISNHLYFYWYRQILGQKVEFLVSFYNNEISEKSEIFDDQFSVERPDGSNFTLKIRSTKLEDSAMYFCASSDPGVGYGYTFGSGTRLTVV.

V is TRBV25-1 and J is TRBJ1-4; perhaps TRBD1 as D (5 bases). CDR3 length: 13 residues. Trimming stripped 5 bases from V and 7 bases from J, with 11 bases between. Germline V gives CDR1 MGHDK, CDR2 SYGVNS. In DNA form, the CDR3 reads TGTGCCAGCAGTAGGTCAGGGCCTGAAAAACTGTTTTTT. Encoded protein: CASSRSGPEKLFF.

The V gene is TRBV6-5, the J gene TRBJ2-7; tentatively, D is TRBD2 (6 bases). The CDR3 covers 12 residues. The V gene lost 8 bases and the J gene lost 3 bases, with 11 bases spanning the gap. Germline-derived CDR1 and CDR2 are MNHEY and SVGAGI. CDR3 sequence: CASAGLSYEQYF. CDR3 DNA sequence: TGTGCCAGCGCGGGGCTAAGCTACGAGCAGTACTTC.

The chain carries TRBV7-6 and TRBJ1-3; D is unclear. The CDR3 is made up of 12 amino acids. Looked up from germline, CDR1 is SGHVS and CDR2 is FNYEAQ. V was clipped by 5 bases and J by 0 bases, with 2 bases between them. The CDR3 is CASSRSGNTIYF. The CDR3 coding sequence is TGTGCCAGCAGCCGCTCTGGAAACACCATATATTTT.

V usage is TRBV29-1 and J usage is TRBJ1-2, with TRBD1 matching over 9 bases. Germline V gene sequence: CDR1 SQVTM, CDR2 ANQGSEA. The CDR3 is made up of 12 amino acids. Trimming removed 2 bases from V and 6 bases from J; junction bases left unmatched: 1. The CDR3 is CSVERTGDGYTF. CDR3 sequence (DNA): TGCAGCGTTGAAAGGACAGGGGATGGCTACACCTTC.

This chain uses TRBV11-3 with TRBJ2-1; 7 bases match TRBD2. The germline CDR1 and CDR2 sequences are SGHNT and YENEEA. The J segment lost 7 bases and the V segment lost 2 bases, leaving 5 bases of the junction unmatched. There are 14 residues in the CDR3. CDR3 coding DNA: TGTGCCAGCAGCTTACCGGGGGGAGGGAATGAGCAGTTCTTC. Protein: CASSLPGGGNEQFF.

This rearrangement joins TRBV18 to TRBJ1-5; D gene uncertain. Germline loops: CDR1 KGHSH, CDR2 LQKENI. Deletions cut 6 bases from V and 2 bases from J, with 11 bases between. This CDR3 is 14 amino acids long. CDR3 in amino acids: CASSSQPRNQPQHF. In DNA, the CDR3 is TGTGCCAGCTCGTCACAACCCCGCAATCAGCCCCAGCATTTT.

The chain is built from TRBV6-4 and TRBJ2-5; TRBD1 agrees at 11 bases. The V segment lost 6 bases and the J segment 3 bases; nucleotides outside the gene matches: 9. The CDR3 covers 16 residues. Germline V gives CDR1 MRHNA, CDR2 SNTAGT. The CDR3 loop is CASRDWDRGTEETQYF. The CDR3 coding sequence is TGTGCCAGCAGGGATTGGGACAGGGGGACGGAAGAGACCCAGTACTTC.

This rearrangement joins TRBV19 to TRBJ1-2, with D possibly TRBD1 on 6 matching bases. This CDR3 has 13 amino acids. V lost 4 bases, J lost 2 bases, and 8 bases lay in between. Germline V gene lookup returns CDR1 LNHDA and CDR2 SQIVND (reference sequence). Here the CDR3 DNA reads TGTGCCAGTAGTAACAGGGAGAACTATGGCTACACCTTC. This codes for CASSNRENYGYTF.

The V call is TRBV20-1, the J call TRBJ1-1; the D gene is possibly TRBD1 (5 bases). CDR1 is DFQATT, CDR2 SNEGSKA, per germline (reference sequence). This CDR3 is built from 14 residues. Trimming shortened V by 3 bases and J by 7 bases, and 18 bases separated the two germline ends. The CDR3 DNA follows: TGCAGTGCTAGTATGCAGGGTTACGTTTTTGAAGCTTTCTTT. Its protein product is CSASMQGYVFEAFF.

This clone appeared once. In DNA, the CDR3 is TGTGCCAGCAGCTTAGAACGGTCGGATGGCTACACCTTC. Protein sequence: CASSLERSDGYTF. The J gene is TRBJ1-2, the V gene TRBV7-2; D not resolved. CDR3 size: 13 residues. Trimming took 1 base from V and 6 from J, leaving 9 bases between them. The germline gives CDR1 SGHTA, CDR2 FQGNSA.

The chain carries TRBV5-1 and TRBJ1-1; 9 nucleotides agree with TRBD1. The CDR3 loop spans 15 amino acids. CDR1 SGHRS and CDR2 YFSETQ come from the germline V gene. The V gene end was trimmed by 0 bases and the J gene end by 1 base; junction bases not matched to a gene: 1. DNA of the CDR3: TGCGCCAGCAGCTTGGGGGACAGGGCGAACACTGAAGCTTTCTTT. Amino acid sequence: CASSLGDRANTEAFF.

The V gene is TRBV4-1, the J gene TRBJ1-4, with D uncertain. Germline CDR1 is MGHRA and CDR2 is YSYEKL. This CDR3 comprises 17 residues. V was cut by 0 bases and J by 8 bases, with 19 bases left in between. CDR3 bases: TGCGCCAGCAGCCAAGATCATGGGCCCCCAGATTTGGAAAAACTGTTTTTT. This codes for CASSQDHGPPDLEKLFF.

The V call is TRBV11-2, the J call TRBJ2-7, with 9 bases fitting TRBD1. The CDR3 runs to 16 residues. With V trimmed by 5 bases and J by 6 bases, 14 bases remained unmatched. Germline CDR1 is SGHAT and CDR2 is FQNNGV. The CDR3 loop is CASSPRIGNRGLEQYF. DNA of the CDR3: TGTGCCAGCAGCCCACGAATTGGGAACAGGGGGCTCGAGCAGTACTTC.

Comment on this clone: Other DNA sequences within the sample encode an identical CDR3. This rearrangement joins TRBV12-3 or TRBV12-4 to TRBJ1-5, with unresolved D. The CDR3 consists of 12 residues. Trimming left V 3 bases short and J 7 bases short, with 7 bases between. CDR3 residues: CASSFRRQPQHF. In DNA, the CDR3 is TGTGCCAGCAGTTTTAGGCGGCAGCCCCAGCATTTT.

About this clone: Other DNA sequences in the same sample also yield this CDR3. This rearrangement joins TRBV2 to TRBJ1-5; no reliable D call. CDR1 and CDR2 (germline): SNHLY, FYNNEI. CDR3 length: 14 amino acids. Trimming pared 4 bases from V and 0 bases from J, leaving 7 bases between. CDR3 nucleotide sequence: TGTGCCAGCAGTGGTCAGTTTAGCAATCAGCCCCAGCATTTT. It specifies CASSGQFSNQPQHF.

This clone was seen only once. V usage is TRBV2 and J usage is TRBJ1-6, with D possibly being TRBD1 (6 bases). V was shortened by 4 bases and J by 7 bases, with 14 bases between the two germline ends. This CDR3 comprises 15 residues. Germline CDR1 SNHLY, CDR2 FYNNEI. DNA of the CDR3: TGTGCCAGCAGTGCAAGGCAGGGGTTCAATTCACCCCTCCACTTT. As protein: CASSARQGFNSPLHF.

The chain uses TRBV2 and TRBJ1-2; tentative D call: TRBD1 (5 bases). Germline assignment: CDR1 SNHLY and CDR2 FYNNEI. V was shortened by 8 bases and J by 8 bases, with 18 bases between the two germline ends. This CDR3 region has 13 residues. CDR3 DNA: TGTGCCAGCCGTACGGGAGGGGCGGGGGGCTACACCTTC. It is translated as CASRTGGAGGYTF.